A selection of T cell receptor beta chains follows, all from one sample in a study of blood T cells in healthy people across ages. TCRdb fed the 5' RACE reads into MiXCR, producing one record per CDR3 protein. Here the sample spans some 1.5 million distinct CDR3 sequences, 28% being singletons. The material sequenced was blood. These receptors were taken from a woman in her 30s in good health. CDR3s include the opening cysteine and the closing phenylalanine or tryptophan. The D gene is left open where the match is weak. The listing skips clone size in some rows; elsewhere it reads once, few, many or a size class.

j_call: TRBJ2-1; d_call: -; clone_size: few; v_call: TRBV5-1; cdr3_nt: TGCGCCACCATGTCAACAGGGAGCTCCTACAATGAGCAGTTCTTC; cdr3_aa: CATMSTGSSYNEQFF
j_call: TRBJ1-1; d_call: -; clone_size: -; v_call: TRBV12-3/TRBV12-4; cdr3_nt: TGTGCCAGCAGTTTTGGTTGGGGGAGGGACGCTGAAGCTTTCTTT; cdr3_aa: CASSFGWGRDAEAFF
j_call: TRBJ2-3; d_call: -; clone_size: -; v_call: TRBV12-3/TRBV12-4; cdr3_nt: TGTGCCAGCAGTTTTCAATCGGGGTTACGGGCAGATACGCAGTATTTT; cdr3_aa: CASSFQSGLRADTQYF
j_call: TRBJ2-7; d_call: TRBD1; clone_size: -; v_call: TRBV4-1; cdr3_nt: TGCGCCAGCAGCCTCACTTTGACAGGGGAAGCCTACGAGCAGTACTTC; cdr3_aa: CASSLTLTGEAYEQYF
j_call: TRBJ2-3; d_call: TRBD2; clone_size: few; v_call: TRBV20-1; cdr3_nt: TGCAGTGCTAGAGACCCCGGACTAGCGGGGGGGACAGATACGCAGTATTTT; cdr3_aa: CSARDPGLAGGTDTQYF
j_call: TRBJ2-2; d_call: -; clone_size: few; v_call: TRBV5-1; cdr3_nt: TGCGCCAGCAGCCAATCCGGACCGAACACCGGGGAGTTGTTTTTT; cdr3_aa: CASSQSGPNTGELFF
j_call: TRBJ2-5; d_call: TRBD1; clone_size: few; v_call: TRBV11-2; cdr3_nt: TGTGCCAGCAGCTTACCGGATCCGGGACAGGGCGTCAATAGAGAGACCCAGTACTTC; cdr3_aa: CASSLPDPGQGVNRETQYF
j_call: TRBJ2-5; d_call: TRBD2; clone_size: -; v_call: TRBV5-1; cdr3_nt: TGCGCCAGCAGCGCGAGCGGGACTAGCGGGATCCAAGAGACCCAGTACTTC; cdr3_aa: CASSASGTSGIQETQYF
j_call: TRBJ2-7; d_call: -; clone_size: -; v_call: TRBV28; cdr3_nt: TGTGCCAGCAGCCTCCCTCTTCTCTACGAGCAGTACTTC; cdr3_aa: CASSLPLLYEQYF
j_call: TRBJ2-3; d_call: TRBD2; clone_size: -; v_call: TRBV29-1; cdr3_nt: TGCAGCGTTTACTTAGCGGGAGCAATCTCCTACAATGAGCAGTATTTT; cdr3_aa: CSVYLAGAISYNEQYF
j_call: TRBJ1-5; d_call: TRBD1; clone_size: -; v_call: TRBV20-1; cdr3_nt: TGCGGTGCTCACACGACAGGGGGTGTGGGCAATCAGCCCCAGCATTTT; cdr3_aa: CGAHTTGGVGNQPQHF